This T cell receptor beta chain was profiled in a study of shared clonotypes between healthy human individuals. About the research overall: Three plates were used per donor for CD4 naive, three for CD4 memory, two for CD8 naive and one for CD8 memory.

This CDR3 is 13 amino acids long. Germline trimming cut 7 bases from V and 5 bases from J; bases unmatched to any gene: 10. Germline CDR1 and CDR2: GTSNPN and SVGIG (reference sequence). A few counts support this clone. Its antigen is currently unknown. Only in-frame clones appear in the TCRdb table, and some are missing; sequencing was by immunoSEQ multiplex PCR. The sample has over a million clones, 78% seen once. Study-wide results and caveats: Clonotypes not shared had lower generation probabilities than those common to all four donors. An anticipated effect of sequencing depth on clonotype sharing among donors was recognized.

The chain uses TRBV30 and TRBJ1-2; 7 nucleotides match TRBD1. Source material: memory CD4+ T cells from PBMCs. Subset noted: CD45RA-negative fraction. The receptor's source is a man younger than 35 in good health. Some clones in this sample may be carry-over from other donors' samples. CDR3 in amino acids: CASTVTGFYGYTF. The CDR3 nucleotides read TGTGCCTCCACTGTGACAGGGTTTTATGGCTACACCTTC.